Listed below are T cell receptor beta chains from one sample, sequenced in a study of T cell responses to AZD1222 COVID-19 vaccine. Data came from immunoSEQ multiplex PCR; TCRdb stores just in-frame clones and leaves some out. The sample lists some 120,000 clones; about nine tenths were seen once. Sequencing was performed on peripheral blood, taken on day 0 of AZD1222 vaccination. The receptor source for this set is an adult in good health. Both conserved end residues are part of each CDR3. The order of the fields is J gene, V gene, CDR3 protein.

j_call: TRBJ1-2
v_call: TRBV28
cdr3_aa: CASSSTAGRYYGYTF

j_call: TRBJ2-3
v_call: TRBV7-3
cdr3_aa: CASSRGITSGSTDTQYF

j_call: TRBJ1-1
v_call: TRBV18
cdr3_aa: CASSPPATGSEAFF

j_call: TRBJ2-1
v_call: TRBV6-1
cdr3_aa: CASSEAGGYNEQFF

j_call: TRBJ1-4
v_call: TRBV6-5
cdr3_aa: CASRLLVGGEKLFF

j_call: TRBJ1-6
v_call: TRBV28
cdr3_aa: CASSSLRRSTTYNSPLHF

j_call: TRBJ2-3
v_call: TRBV4-3
cdr3_aa: CASSQDRTDLDTQYF

j_call: TRBJ2-7
v_call: TRBV24-1
cdr3_aa: CATSDFYLLGARSYEQYF

j_call: TRBJ2-2
v_call: TRBV6-2/TRBV6-3
cdr3_aa: CASSPTGTGGSTGELFF

j_call: TRBJ1-6
v_call: TRBV6-5
cdr3_aa: CASSYSAREDSPLHF

j_call: TRBJ1-1
v_call: TRBV28
cdr3_aa: CASGSPDSKTEAFF

j_call: TRBJ2-5
v_call: TRBV9
cdr3_aa: CASSVELASGKETQYF

j_call: TRBJ2-7
v_call: TRBV27
cdr3_aa: CASGWTSGTGEQYF

j_call: TRBJ2-2
v_call: TRBV2
cdr3_aa: CASTFGAGELFF

j_call: TRBJ2-2
v_call: TRBV5-6
cdr3_aa: CASSPRGPSNTGELFF

j_call: TRBJ2-7
v_call: TRBV5-6
cdr3_aa: CASSLAGTAGSEQYF

j_call: TRBJ1-3
v_call: TRBV7-9
cdr3_aa: CASSLDSSGNTIYF

j_call: TRBJ2-7
v_call: TRBV28
cdr3_aa: CASSLSARREKYF

j_call: TRBJ2-7
v_call: TRBV11-1
cdr3_aa: CASSPGQGRSYEQYF

j_call: TRBJ1-1
v_call: TRBV2
cdr3_aa: CASSVEGATEAFF

j_call: TRBJ1-2
v_call: TRBV7-2
cdr3_aa: CASSPDRGRVNYGYTF

j_call: TRBJ1-1
v_call: TRBV19
cdr3_aa: CASSIVGSARGRAEAFF

j_call: TRBJ1-1
v_call: TRBV30
cdr3_aa: CAWVEGVNTEVFF

j_call: TRBJ2-3
v_call: TRBV29-1
cdr3_aa: CSAETGGWTDTQYF

j_call: TRBJ2-7
v_call: TRBV3-1/TRBV3-2
cdr3_aa: CASSQPLLGTAHYEQYF

j_call: TRBJ1-4
v_call: TRBV5-5
cdr3_aa: CASRRSYGAIGEKLFF

j_call: TRBJ2-6
v_call: TRBV11-2
cdr3_aa: CASSPTGTGGSGANVLTF

j_call: TRBJ2-3
v_call: TRBV27
cdr3_aa: CASSPRTGPSTDTQYF

j_call: TRBJ2-1
v_call: TRBV5-6
cdr3_aa: CASSLGLFDEQFF

j_call: TRBJ1-5
v_call: TRBV19
cdr3_aa: CASSASGASGQPQHF

j_call: TRBJ1-1
v_call: TRBV10-3
cdr3_aa: CAISSAGQPNTEAFF

j_call: TRBJ2-7
v_call: TRBV5-1
cdr3_aa: CASSSQGYEQYF

j_call: TRBJ2-7
v_call: TRBV11-2
cdr3_aa: CASSKTSGSSYEQYF

j_call: TRBJ1-6
v_call: TRBV7-2
cdr3_aa: CASSLGGARNSPLHF

j_call: TRBJ2-7
v_call: TRBV7-4
cdr3_aa: CASSQIRGDGKSYEQYF

j_call: TRBJ2-7
v_call: TRBV19
cdr3_aa: CASSSPGTGAKYEQYF

j_call: TRBJ1-1
v_call: TRBV19
cdr3_aa: CASNWDSMNTEAFF

j_call: TRBJ2-5
v_call: TRBV10-3
cdr3_aa: CAIRPGTGQETQYF

j_call: TRBJ1-1
v_call: TRBV10-3
cdr3_aa: CAISDGALRSFF

j_call: TRBJ2-7
v_call: TRBV7-9
cdr3_aa: CASSLVGSGTGEQYF

j_call: TRBJ2-7
v_call: TRBV29-1
cdr3_aa: CSVEVVAGGPREQYF

j_call: TRBJ1-3
v_call: TRBV5-1
cdr3_aa: CASSFGTSGNTIYF

j_call: TRBJ2-3
v_call: TRBV30
cdr3_aa: CAWSTGTGGALDTQYF

j_call: TRBJ2-3
v_call: TRBV15
cdr3_aa: CATSPLAGVVTDTQYF

j_call: TRBJ2-3
v_call: TRBV13
cdr3_aa: CASSSSRALSTDTQYF

j_call: TRBJ2-3
v_call: TRBV5-4
cdr3_aa: CASSLPGVAGAVDTQYF

j_call: TRBJ2-1
v_call: TRBV20-1
cdr3_aa: CSAGVGVEQFF

j_call: TRBJ1-3
v_call: TRBV2
cdr3_aa: CASNPTGGIGNTIYF

j_call: TRBJ1-1
v_call: TRBV6-6
cdr3_aa: CASSPGGVEAFF

j_call: TRBJ2-2
v_call: TRBV30
cdr3_aa: CAWGLAPGELFF

j_call: TRBJ1-5
v_call: TRBV11-3
cdr3_aa: CASSPPGLTVASKAQHF

j_call: TRBJ2-3
v_call: TRBV7-6
cdr3_aa: CASSLDGTDTQYF

j_call: TRBJ1-3
v_call: TRBV6-2/TRBV6-3
cdr3_aa: CASSLGQRPSGNTIYF

j_call: TRBJ2-2
v_call: TRBV19
cdr3_aa: CASSIYGSGSVTGELFF

j_call: TRBJ2-7
v_call: TRBV7-8
cdr3_aa: CASSFTSGSSYEQYF